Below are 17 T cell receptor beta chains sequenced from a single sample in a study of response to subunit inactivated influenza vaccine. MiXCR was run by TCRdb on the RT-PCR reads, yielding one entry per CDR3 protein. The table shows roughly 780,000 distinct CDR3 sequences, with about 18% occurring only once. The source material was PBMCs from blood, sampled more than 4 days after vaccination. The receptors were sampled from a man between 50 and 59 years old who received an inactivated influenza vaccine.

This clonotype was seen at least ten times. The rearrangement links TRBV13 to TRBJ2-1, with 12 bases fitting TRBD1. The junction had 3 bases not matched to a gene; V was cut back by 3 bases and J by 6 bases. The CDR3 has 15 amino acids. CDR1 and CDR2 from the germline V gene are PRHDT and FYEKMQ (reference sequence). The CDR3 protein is CASSLGQGAFNEQFF. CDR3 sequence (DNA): TGTGCCAGCAGCTTGGGACAGGGGGCATTCAATGAGCAGTTCTTC.

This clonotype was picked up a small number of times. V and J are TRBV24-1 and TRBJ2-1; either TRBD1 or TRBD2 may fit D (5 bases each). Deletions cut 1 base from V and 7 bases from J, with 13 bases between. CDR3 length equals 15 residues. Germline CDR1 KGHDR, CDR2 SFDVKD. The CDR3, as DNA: TGTGCCACCAGTGATTTCCCTCGTGGGGGAAATGAGCAGTTCTTC. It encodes CATSDFPRGGNEQFF.

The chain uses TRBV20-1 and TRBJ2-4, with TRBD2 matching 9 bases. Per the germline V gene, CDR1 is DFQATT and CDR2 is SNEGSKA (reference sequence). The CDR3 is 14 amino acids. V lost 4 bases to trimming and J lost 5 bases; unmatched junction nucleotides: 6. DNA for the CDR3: TGCAGTGCTAAATTGGGCGGGGGGGAAAACATTCAGTACTTC. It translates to CSAKLGGGENIQYF.

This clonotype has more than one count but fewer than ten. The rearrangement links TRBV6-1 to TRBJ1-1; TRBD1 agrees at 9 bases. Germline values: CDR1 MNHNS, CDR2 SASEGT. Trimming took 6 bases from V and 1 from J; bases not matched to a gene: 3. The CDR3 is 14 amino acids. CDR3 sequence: CASRGTGTNTEAFF. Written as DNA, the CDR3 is TGTGCCAGCAGAGGGACAGGGACGAACACTGAAGCTTTCTTT.

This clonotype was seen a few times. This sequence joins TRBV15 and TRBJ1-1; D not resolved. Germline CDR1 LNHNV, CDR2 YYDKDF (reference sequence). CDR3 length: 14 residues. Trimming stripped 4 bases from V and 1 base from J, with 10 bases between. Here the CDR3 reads CATSKRTGNTEAFF. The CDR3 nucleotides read TGTGCCACCAGCAAGCGCACCGGGAACACTGAAGCTTTCTTT. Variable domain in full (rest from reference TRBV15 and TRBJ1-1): DAMVIQNPRYQVTQFGKPVTLSCSQTLNHNVMYWYQQKSSQAPKLLFHYYDKDFNNEADTPDNFQSRRPNTSFCFLDIRSPGLGDTAMYLCATSKRTGNTEAFFGQGTRLTVV.

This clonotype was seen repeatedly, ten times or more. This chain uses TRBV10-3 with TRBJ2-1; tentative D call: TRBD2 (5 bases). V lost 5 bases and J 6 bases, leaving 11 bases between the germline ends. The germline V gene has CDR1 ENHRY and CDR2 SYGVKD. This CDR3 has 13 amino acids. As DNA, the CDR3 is TGTGCCATCAGTACCGGGGTCTTCAATGAGCAGTTCTTC. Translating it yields CAISTGVFNEQFF.

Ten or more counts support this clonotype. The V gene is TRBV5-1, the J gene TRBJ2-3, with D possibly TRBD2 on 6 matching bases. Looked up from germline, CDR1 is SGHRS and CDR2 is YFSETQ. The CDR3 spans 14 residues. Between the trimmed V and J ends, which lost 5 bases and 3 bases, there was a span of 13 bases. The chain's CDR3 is CASSTSFLTDTQYF. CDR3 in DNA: TGCGCCAGCAGTACTAGCTTTCTGACAGATACGCAGTATTTT.

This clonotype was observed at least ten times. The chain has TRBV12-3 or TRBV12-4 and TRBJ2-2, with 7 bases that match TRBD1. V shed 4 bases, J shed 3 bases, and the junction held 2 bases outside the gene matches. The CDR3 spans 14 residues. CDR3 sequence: CASSSDRYTGELFF. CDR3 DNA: TGTGCCAGCAGTTCGGACAGGTACACCGGGGAGCTGTTTTTT.

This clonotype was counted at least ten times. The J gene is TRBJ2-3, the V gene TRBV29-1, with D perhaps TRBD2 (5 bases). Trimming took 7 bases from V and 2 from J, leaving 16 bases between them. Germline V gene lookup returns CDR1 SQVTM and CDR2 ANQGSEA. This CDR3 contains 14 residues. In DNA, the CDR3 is TGCAGCGCCCCAACTTCGGGGTCCACAGATACGCAGTATTTT. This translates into CSAPTSGSTDTQYF.

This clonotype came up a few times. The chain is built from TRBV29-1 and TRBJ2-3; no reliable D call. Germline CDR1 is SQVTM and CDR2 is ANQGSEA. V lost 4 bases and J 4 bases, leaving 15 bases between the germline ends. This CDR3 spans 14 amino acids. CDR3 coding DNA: TGCAGCGTTGCGGGCAGACTTCGGCCAGATACGCAGTATTTT. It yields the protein CSVAGRLRPDTQYF.

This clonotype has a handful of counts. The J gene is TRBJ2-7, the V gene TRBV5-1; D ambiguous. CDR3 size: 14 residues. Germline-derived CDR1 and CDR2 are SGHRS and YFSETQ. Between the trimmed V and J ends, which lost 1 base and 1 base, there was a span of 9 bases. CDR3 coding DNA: TGCGCCAGCAGCTTGATGGGCACGTCCTACGAGCAGTACTTC. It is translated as CASSLMGTSYEQYF. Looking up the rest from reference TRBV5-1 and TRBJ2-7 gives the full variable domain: KAGVTQTPRYLIKTRGQQVTLSCSPISGHRSVSWYQQTPGQGLQFLFEYFSETQRNKGNFPGRFSGRQFSNSRSEMNVSTLELGDSALYLCASSLMGTSYEQYFGPGTRLTVT.

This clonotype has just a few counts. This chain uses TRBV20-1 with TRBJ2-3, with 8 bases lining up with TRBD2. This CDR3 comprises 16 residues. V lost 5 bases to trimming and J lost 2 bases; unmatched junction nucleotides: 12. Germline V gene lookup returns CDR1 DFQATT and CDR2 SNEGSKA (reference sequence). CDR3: CSAASLTSGSTDTQYF. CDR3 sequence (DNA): TGCAGTGCTGCGTCCCTCACTAGCGGATCCACAGATACGCAGTATTTT.

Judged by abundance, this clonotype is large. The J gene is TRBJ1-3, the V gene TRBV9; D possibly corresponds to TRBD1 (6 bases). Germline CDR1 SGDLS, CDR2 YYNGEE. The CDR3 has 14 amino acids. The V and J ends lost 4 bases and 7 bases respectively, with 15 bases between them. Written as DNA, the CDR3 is TGTGCCAGCAGCTCCCTAGGGGGGATCAACACCATATATTTT. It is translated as CASSSLGGINTIYF.

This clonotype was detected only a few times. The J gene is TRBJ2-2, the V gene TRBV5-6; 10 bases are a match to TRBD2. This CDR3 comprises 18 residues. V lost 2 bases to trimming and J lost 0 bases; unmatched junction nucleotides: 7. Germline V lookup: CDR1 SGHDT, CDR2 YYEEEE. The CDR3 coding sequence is TGTGCCAGCAGCTTCCTAGCGGGAGTAACTGCGAACACCGGGGAGCTGTTTTTT. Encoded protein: CASSFLAGVTANTGELFF.

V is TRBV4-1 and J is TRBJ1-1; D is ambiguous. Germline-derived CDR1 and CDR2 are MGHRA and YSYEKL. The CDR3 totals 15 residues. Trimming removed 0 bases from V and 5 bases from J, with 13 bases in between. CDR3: CASSQEGSRWTEAFF. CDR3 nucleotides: TGCGCCAGCAGCCAAGAGGGCAGCCGATGGACTGAAGCTTTCTTT.

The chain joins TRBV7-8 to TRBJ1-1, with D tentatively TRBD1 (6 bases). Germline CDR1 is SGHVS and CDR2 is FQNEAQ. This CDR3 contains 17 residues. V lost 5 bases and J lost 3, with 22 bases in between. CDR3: CASSPSPGEVWDTEAFF. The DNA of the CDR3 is TGTGCCAGCAGCCCCTCCCCAGGGGAAGTATGGGACACTGAAGCTTTCTTT.

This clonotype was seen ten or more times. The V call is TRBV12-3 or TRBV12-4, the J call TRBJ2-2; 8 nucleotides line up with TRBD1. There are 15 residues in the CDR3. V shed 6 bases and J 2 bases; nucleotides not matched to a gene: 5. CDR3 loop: CASRGTGDNTGELFF. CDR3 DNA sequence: TGTGCCAGCAGAGGGACAGGCGACAACACCGGGGAGCTGTTTTTT.